This T cell receptor (beta chain) was retrieved from a study of blood T cell repertoires in COVID-19. The overall study: Acute and convalescent COVID-19 samples came from the United States, Italy and Spain. In each case, the material was cDNA or gDNA derived from T cells, B-cell-depleted T cells, or PBMCs.

This clone occurred once. The CDR3 runs 14 residues. Germline CDR1 and CDR2: MNHEY and SVGAGI. V was shortened by 0 bases and J by 7 bases, with 12 bases between the two germline ends. In the original analysis: Researchers report that nucleated cell counts were estimated from reference gene primer amplification. This table comes from immunoSEQ multiplex PCR, and its TCRdb copy is limited to in-frame clones, with some not included. Clonal size and the V and J genes are those of that table, whereas D and trimming came from the DNA. This table holds about 31,000 clones, roughly nine tenths found once. The source material was peripheral blood. The TCR comes from a human donor in a cohort sampled during active COVID-19. The chain combines TRBV6-5 with TRBJ1-1; no reliable D call. The CDR3 spells CASSYSDFSNEAFF. CDR3 in DNA: TGTGCCAGCAGTTACTCAGACTTCTCGAATGAAGCTTTCTTT.